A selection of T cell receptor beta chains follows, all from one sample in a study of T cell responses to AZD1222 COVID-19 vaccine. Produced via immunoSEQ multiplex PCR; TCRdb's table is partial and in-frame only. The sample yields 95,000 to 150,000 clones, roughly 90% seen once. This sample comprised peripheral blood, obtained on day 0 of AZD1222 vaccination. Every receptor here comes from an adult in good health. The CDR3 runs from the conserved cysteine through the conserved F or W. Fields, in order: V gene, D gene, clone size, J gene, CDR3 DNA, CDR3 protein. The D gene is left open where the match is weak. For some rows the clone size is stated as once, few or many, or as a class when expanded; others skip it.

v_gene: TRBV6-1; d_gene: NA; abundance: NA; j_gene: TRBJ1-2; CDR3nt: TGTGCCAGCAGTGAAGACGATAACTATGGCTACACCTTC; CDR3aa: CASSEDDNYGYTF
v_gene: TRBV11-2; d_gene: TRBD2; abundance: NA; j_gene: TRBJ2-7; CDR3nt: TGTGCCAGCAGCTTAGGGGCGGGAGGAGTCTACGAGCAGTACTTC; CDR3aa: CASSLGAGGVYEQYF
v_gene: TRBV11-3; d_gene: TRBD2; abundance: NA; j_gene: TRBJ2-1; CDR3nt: TGTGCCAGCAGCTTAGCTAACACGGGAGGGAATGAGCAGTTCTTC; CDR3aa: CASSLANTGGNEQFF
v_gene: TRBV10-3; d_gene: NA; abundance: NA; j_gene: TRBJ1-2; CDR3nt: TGTGCCATCAATGGGGGCGCAGGCTATGGCTACACCTTC; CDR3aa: CAINGGAGYGYTF
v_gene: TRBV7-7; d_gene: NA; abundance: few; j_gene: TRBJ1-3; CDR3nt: TGTGCTAGCAGCCCCGGGGGGGGCCCTGGAAACACCATATATTTT; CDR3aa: CASSPGGGPGNTIYF
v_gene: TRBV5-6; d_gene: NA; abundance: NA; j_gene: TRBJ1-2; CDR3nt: TGTGCCAGCAGCTTGGGCTTAAGGACAGACTATGGCTACACCTTC; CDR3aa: CASSLGLRTDYGYTF
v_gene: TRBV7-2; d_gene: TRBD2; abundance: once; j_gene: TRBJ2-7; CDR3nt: TGTGCCAGCAGCTTGAAAGGGACTAGCGTCCCCTACGAGCAGTACTTC; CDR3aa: CASSLKGTSVPYEQYF
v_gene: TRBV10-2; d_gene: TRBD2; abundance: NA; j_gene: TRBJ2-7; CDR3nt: TGCGCCAGCAGTGTAGCGGGAGGTCCTTCCTACGAGCAGTACTTC; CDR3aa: CASSVAGGPSYEQYF
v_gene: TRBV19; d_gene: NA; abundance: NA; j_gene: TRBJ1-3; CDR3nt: TGTGCCAGTAGTATTTCCCCCGGAAACACCATATATTTT; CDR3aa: CASSISPGNTIYF
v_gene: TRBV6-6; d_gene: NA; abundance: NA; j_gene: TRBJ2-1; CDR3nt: TGTGCCAGCAATTCTGGGGGCCGGAACAATGAGCAGTTCTTC; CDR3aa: CASNSGGRNNEQFF
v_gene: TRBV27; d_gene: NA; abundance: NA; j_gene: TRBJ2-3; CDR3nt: TGTGCCAGCAGCCCTCAAGCCCGACTAGCGCAGTATTTT; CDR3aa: CASSPQARLAQYF
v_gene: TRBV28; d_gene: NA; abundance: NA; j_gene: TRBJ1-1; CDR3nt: TGTGCCAGCAGAATTGGGAGAGGGTACACTGAAGCTTTCTTT; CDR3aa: CASRIGRGYTEAFF
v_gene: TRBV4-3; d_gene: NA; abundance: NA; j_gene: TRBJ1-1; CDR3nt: TGCGCCAGCAGCCAAGATTTATCCAGGAACACTGAAGCTTTCTTT; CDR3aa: CASSQDLSRNTEAFF
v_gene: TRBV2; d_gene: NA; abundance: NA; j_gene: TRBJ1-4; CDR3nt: TGTGCCAGCAGTCGAACCCCCAGGGCCTCTAATGAAAAACTGTTTTTT; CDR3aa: CASSRTPRASNEKLFF
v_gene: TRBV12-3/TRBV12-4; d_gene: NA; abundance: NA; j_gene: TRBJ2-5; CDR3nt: TGTGCCAGCAGAGAACTCGAAGAGACCCAGTACTTC; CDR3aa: CASRELEETQYF
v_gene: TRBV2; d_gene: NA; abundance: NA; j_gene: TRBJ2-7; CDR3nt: TGTGCCAGCACTTGGACAGAGACCTACGAGCAGTACTTC; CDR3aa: CASTWTETYEQYF
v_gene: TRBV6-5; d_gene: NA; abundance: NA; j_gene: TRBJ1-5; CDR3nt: TGTGCCAGCAGTTGGAGCCAGCAACGGCCCCAGCATTTT; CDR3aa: CASSWSQQRPQHF
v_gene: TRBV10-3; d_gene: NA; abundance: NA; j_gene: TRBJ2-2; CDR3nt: TGTGCCATCAGCCGATCGAACACCGGGGAGCTGTTTTTT; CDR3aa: CAISRSNTGELFF
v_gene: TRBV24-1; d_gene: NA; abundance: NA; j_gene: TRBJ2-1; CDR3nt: TGTGCCACCGGGGGTGAGGAGAATGAGCAGTTCTTC; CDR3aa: CATGGEENEQFF
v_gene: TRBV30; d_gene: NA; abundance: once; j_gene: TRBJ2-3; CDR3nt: TGTGCCTGGAGTGTGGGGGTTGGGCCCATAGATACGCAGTATTTT; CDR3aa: CAWSVGVGPIDTQYF
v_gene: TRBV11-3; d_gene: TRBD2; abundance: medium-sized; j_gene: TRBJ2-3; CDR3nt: TGTGCCAGCAGCTCTTGGGGGGGTTACACAGATACGCAGTATTTT; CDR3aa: CASSSWGGYTDTQYF
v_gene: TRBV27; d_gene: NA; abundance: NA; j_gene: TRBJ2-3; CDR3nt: TGTGCCAGCATGATAAGCAGAACAGATACGCAGTATTTT; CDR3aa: CASMISRTDTQYF
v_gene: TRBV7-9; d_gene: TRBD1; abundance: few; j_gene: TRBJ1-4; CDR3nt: TGTGCCAGCAGCTTTAGACAGGGGGCGCTGGAAAAACTGTTTTTT; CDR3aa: CASSFRQGALEKLFF
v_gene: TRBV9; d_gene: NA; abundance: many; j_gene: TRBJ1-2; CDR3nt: TGTGCCAGCAGCGCGGAGGGGGGCCCCTATGGCTACACCTTC; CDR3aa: CASSAEGGPYGYTF
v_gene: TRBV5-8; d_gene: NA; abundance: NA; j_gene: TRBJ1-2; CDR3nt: TGTGCCAGCAGCTTGGGACCTACGGGAGGCTACACCTTC; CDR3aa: CASSLGPTGGYTF
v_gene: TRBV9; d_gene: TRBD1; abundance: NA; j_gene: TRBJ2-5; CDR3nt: TGTGCCAGCAGCCAGGGAGGACCCGGGACAGGGGAAGAGACCCAGTACTTC; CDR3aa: CASSQGGPGTGEETQYF
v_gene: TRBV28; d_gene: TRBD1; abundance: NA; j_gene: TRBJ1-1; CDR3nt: TGTGCCAGCAGTCCCCCGGACAGGATGAACACTGAAGCTTTCTTT; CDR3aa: CASSPPDRMNTEAFF
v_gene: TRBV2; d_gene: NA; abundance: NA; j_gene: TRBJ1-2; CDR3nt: TGTGCCAGTAGGCCTGGGATTACAGTTAACTATGGCTACACCTTC; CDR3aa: CASRPGITVNYGYTF
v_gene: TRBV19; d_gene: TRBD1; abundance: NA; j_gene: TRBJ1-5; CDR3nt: TGTGCCAGTAATCCCTTGGGGCAGGGGGCTTTGGTGGCCCAGCATTTT; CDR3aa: CASNPLGQGALVAQHF
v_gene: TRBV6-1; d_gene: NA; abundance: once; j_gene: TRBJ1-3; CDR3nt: TGTGCCAGCAATGGCAAAGGAAACACCATATATTTT; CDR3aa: CASNGKGNTIYF
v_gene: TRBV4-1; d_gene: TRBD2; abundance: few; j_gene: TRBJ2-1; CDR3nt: TGCGCCAGCAGCCAAGGGGGACTAGCGGGGGGCCGGTCCCTCCATGAGCAGTTCTTC; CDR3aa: CASSQGGLAGGRSLHEQFF
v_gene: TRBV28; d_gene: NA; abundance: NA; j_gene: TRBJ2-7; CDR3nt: TGTGCCAGCACCGATACCGGCAGGGTCGTAGGCGAGCAGTACTTC; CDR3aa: CASTDTGRVVGEQYF
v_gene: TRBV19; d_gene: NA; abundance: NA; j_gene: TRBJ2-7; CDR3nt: TGTGCCAGTAGTCCACCTTGGGGCTACGAGCAGTACTTC; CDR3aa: CASSPPWGYEQYF